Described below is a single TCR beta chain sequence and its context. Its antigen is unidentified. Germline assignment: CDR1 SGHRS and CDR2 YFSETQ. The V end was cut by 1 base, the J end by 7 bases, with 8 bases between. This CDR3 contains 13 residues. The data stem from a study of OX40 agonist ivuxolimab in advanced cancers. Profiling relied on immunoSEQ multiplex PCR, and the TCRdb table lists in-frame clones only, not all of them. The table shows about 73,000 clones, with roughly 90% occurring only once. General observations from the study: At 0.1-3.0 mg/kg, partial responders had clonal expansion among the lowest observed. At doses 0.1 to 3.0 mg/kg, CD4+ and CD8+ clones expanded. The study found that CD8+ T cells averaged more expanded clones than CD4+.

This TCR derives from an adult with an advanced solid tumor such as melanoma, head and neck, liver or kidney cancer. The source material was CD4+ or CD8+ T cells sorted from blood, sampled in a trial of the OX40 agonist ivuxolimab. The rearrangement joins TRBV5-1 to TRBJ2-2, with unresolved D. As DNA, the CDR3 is TGCGCCAGCAGCTTGCGTCCGGGCGGGGAGCTGTTTTTT. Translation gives CASSLRPGGELFF.